The clone carrying this TCR beta chain was detected many times. Researchers prepared the TCRbeta library using unique molecular identifiers, the study reports. TCRdb independently ran MiXCR on the PCR reads; one entry per CDR3 protein. This table holds over 400,000 distinct CDR3 sequences, around two fifths found once. The data derive from a study of T-cell reconstitution after alpha-beta-depleted transplantation in children. The source was PBMCs, collected before TCRalphabeta/CD19-depleted stem cell transplant. The TCR originated in a girl aged 2-10 years with aplastic anemia, due to receive a stem cell transplant.

DNA of the CDR3: TGTGCCAGCAGTTACGACAGCTCCTACGAGCAGTACTTC. Residues: CASSYDSSYEQYF. V gene TRBV27 combines with J gene TRBJ2-7; D is possibly TRBD1 (5 bases). Trimming took 4 bases from V and 0 from J, leaving 7 bases between them. Germline loops: CDR1 MNHEY, CDR2 SMNVEV (reference sequence). The CDR3 contains 13 residues.